The present T cell receptor beta chain was sequenced within a study of cytotoxic CD8 clonotypes in ibrutinib-treated CLL. Study results and limitations: Sample timing was unmatched between remission and later-progressing patients; lymph nodes unstudied. Public clonotypes, rarely seen, contracted or held steady on treatment.

Turning to this clone: Its antigen is not identified.

Germline V CDR1 and CDR2: SGHDT, YYEEEE. The CDR3 is 15 residues long. The ends were cut back, 2 bases at V and 0 bases at J, with 11 bases in the middle. TCRdb's table, derived via immunoSEQ multiplex PCR, lists solely in-frame clones and lacks some. In the table there are 150,000 to 200,000 clones, over 65% of which are singletons. The rearrangement joins TRBV5-6 to TRBJ1-2, with D hard to call. The receptor's source is a human donor with chronic lymphocytic leukemia. Sample: PBMCs, taken after 12 months of ibrutinib treatment. DNA for the CDR3: TGTGCCAGCAGCTTCGGCAGCCCCTCTAACTATGGCTACACCTTC. Its protein is CASSFGSPSNYGYTF. Full variable domain (rest looked up from reference TRBV5-6 and TRBJ1-2): DAGVTQSPTHLIKTRGQQVTLRCSPKSGHDTVSWYQQALGQGPQFIFQYYEEEERQRGNFPDRFSGHQFPNYSSELNVNALLLGDSALYLCASSFGSPSNYGYTFGSGTRLTVV.